This T cell receptor beta chain was recovered during a study of blood T cell repertoires in COVID-19. Background on the study: COVID-19 samples, acute and convalescent, were from the United States, Italy and Spain. In each case, the material was cDNA or gDNA derived from T cells, B-cell-depleted T cells, or PBMCs.

Clones were sequenced by immunoSEQ multiplex PCR, and TCRdb holds only the in-frame ones, with some missing. The sample contains tens of thousands of clones, around 70% of which appear only once. The CDR3 consists of 13 residues. Germline-derived CDR1 and CDR2 are MNHEY and SVGAGI. Trimming shortened V by 7 bases and J by 4 bases, and 13 bases separated the two germline ends. The receptor comes from a man aged 60-69 years with acute or convalescent COVID-19. The J gene is TRBJ2-5, the V gene TRBV6-5, with a tentative D call TRBD1 (6 bases). Sequenced input: peripheral blood. CDR3 amino acids: CASTNRAVETQYF. CDR3 DNA: TGTGCCAGCACCAACAGGGCAGTAGAGACCCAGTACTTC.